This TCR beta chain stems from a study of beta chain features in type 1 diabetes. Study results and caveats: Across all four CD4+ subsets, people with type 1 diabetes showed modestly shorter TCRB CDR3s.

TCRB transcripts that were expressed got sequenced, as all of the isolated RNA had been reverse transcribed. Sequencing was performed with immunoSEQ multiplex PCR; in TCRdb, only in-frame clones are kept and a portion is missing. The repertoire holds approximately 730,000 clones, with around 15% as singletons. Concerning this clone itself: Its target is not known.

This TCR was recovered from a man between 18 and 29 years old with type 1 diabetes. The specimen was naive CD4+ T cells from blood.

CDR3 region: CASVGDRGYDEQYF. The CDR3 nucleotides are TGTGCCTCCGTTGGAGACAGGGGATATGACGAGCAGTACTTC. This chain links TRBV30 with TRBJ2-7, with 8 positions matching TRBD1. V was pared by 7 bases and J by 5 bases, with 13 bases of the junction left unmatched. Germline CDR1 and CDR2: GTSNPN and SVGIG (reference sequence). The CDR3 length is 14 residues.